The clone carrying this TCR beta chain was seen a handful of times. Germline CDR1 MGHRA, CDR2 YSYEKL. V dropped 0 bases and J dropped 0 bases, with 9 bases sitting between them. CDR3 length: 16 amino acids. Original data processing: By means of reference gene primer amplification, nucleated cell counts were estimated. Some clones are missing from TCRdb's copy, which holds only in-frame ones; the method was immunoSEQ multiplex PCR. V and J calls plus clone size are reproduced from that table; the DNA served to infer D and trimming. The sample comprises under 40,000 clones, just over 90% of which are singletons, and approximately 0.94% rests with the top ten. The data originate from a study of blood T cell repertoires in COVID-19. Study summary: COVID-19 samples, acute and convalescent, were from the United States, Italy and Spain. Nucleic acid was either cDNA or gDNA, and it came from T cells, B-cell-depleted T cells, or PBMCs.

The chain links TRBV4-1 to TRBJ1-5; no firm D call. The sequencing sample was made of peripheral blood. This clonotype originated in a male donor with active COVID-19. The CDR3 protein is CASSQDLFPSNQPQHF. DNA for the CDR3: TGCGCCAGCAGCCAAGATCTCTTCCCTAGCAATCAGCCCCAGCATTTT.